A selection of T cell receptor beta chains follows, all from one sample in a study of radiotherapy plus CTLA-4 blockade in lung cancer. Generated by immunoSEQ multiplex PCR, the TCRdb table keeps only in-frame clones and is missing some. Here the sample spans about 60,000 clones, around 83% being singletons. Sequencing used peripheral blood, obtained from a patient treated with radiotherapy plus ipilimumab. The receptors were sampled from a human donor with non-small cell lung cancer who had a partial response to radiotherapy plus ipilimumab. Each CDR3 is given with its conserved first and last residue. Fields, in order: V gene, J gene, clone size, D gene, CDR3 protein, CDR3 DNA. A D gene is named only where the DNA matches it firmly. Clone size is not always given. Where it is, it says once, few, many or a class for expanded clones.

v_call: TRBV19
j_call: TRBJ1-6
clone_size: .
d_call: .
cdr3_aa: CASSFLGLQGRNSPLHF
cdr3_nt: TGTGCCAGTAGTTTTTTGGGACTCCAGGGAAGAAATTCACCCCTCCACTTT

v_call: TRBV6-5
j_call: TRBJ1-2
clone_size: once
d_call: .
cdr3_aa: CASSYIPGGGYGYTF
cdr3_nt: TGTGCCAGCAGTTACATTCCAGGTGGTGGCTATGGCTACACCTTC

v_call: TRBV4-1
j_call: TRBJ1-5
clone_size: .
d_call: .
cdr3_aa: CASSQGQGIQPQHF
cdr3_nt: TGCGCCAGCAGCCAAGGGCAGGGGATCCAGCCCCAGCATTTT

v_call: TRBV7-8
j_call: TRBJ1-4
clone_size: .
d_call: .
cdr3_aa: CASSFSVIATNEKLFF
cdr3_nt: TGTGCCAGCAGCTTTTCGGTCATTGCAACTAATGAAAAACTGTTTTTT

v_call: TRBV5-1
j_call: TRBJ2-1
clone_size: .
d_call: .
cdr3_aa: CASSLDPTGYNEQFF
cdr3_nt: TGCGCCAGCAGCTTGGACCCCACCGGTTACAATGAGCAGTTCTTC

v_call: TRBV27
j_call: TRBJ2-5
clone_size: once
d_call: .
cdr3_aa: CASSSQGRFGETQYF
cdr3_nt: TGTGCCAGCAGTTCCCAGGGGCGGTTTGGGGAGACCCAGTACTTC

v_call: TRBV30
j_call: TRBJ1-4
clone_size: .
d_call: .
cdr3_aa: CAWSAGGREKLFF
cdr3_nt: TGTGCCTGGAGTGCGGGGGGTCGGGAAAAACTGTTTTTT

v_call: TRBV19
j_call: TRBJ1-5
clone_size: .
d_call: .
cdr3_aa: CASSHTGLRNYQPQHF
cdr3_nt: TGTGCCAGTAGTCATACAGGGCTGCGAAACTATCAGCCCCAGCATTTT

v_call: TRBV9
j_call: TRBJ2-7
clone_size: few
d_call: .
cdr3_aa: CASSVGAGSYEQYF
cdr3_nt: TGTGCCAGCAGCGTAGGGGCAGGGTCCTACGAGCAGTACTTC

v_call: TRBV6-1
j_call: TRBJ1-4
clone_size: .
d_call: TRBD1
cdr3_aa: CASSATGADEKLFF
cdr3_nt: TGTGCCAGCAGTGCGACAGGGGCGGATGAAAAACTGTTTTTT

v_call: TRBV9
j_call: TRBJ2-5
clone_size: .
d_call: .
cdr3_aa: CASSVAVPGGAQGETQYF
cdr3_nt: TGTGCCAGCAGCGTAGCGGTTCCAGGCGGGGCCCAGGGAGAGACCCAGTACTTC

v_call: TRBV2
j_call: TRBJ1-2
clone_size: .
d_call: TRBD1
cdr3_aa: CASSEDRGLGDYGYTF
cdr3_nt: TGTGCCAGCAGCGAGGACAGGGGGCTAGGAGACTATGGCTACACCTTC

v_call: TRBV2
j_call: TRBJ2-3
clone_size: .
d_call: .
cdr3_aa: CASRRTLSTDTQYF
cdr3_nt: TGTGCCAGCAGGAGGACACTTAGCACAGATACGCAGTATTTT

v_call: TRBV15
j_call: TRBJ1-2
clone_size: .
d_call: TRBD1
cdr3_aa: CATSRSADRVNGYTF
cdr3_nt: TGTGCCACCAGCAGATCCGCCGACAGGGTGAATGGCTACACCTTC

v_call: TRBV13
j_call: TRBJ2-3
clone_size: .
d_call: TRBD2
cdr3_aa: CASSYGLAGGLIDTQYF
cdr3_nt: TGTGCCAGCAGCTACGGACTAGCGGGAGGGTTAATCGATACGCAGTATTTT

v_call: TRBV7-5
j_call: TRBJ2-5
clone_size: .
d_call: .
cdr3_aa: CVRSLPWRETETQYF
cdr3_nt: TGTGTCAGAAGCTTACCTTGGAGGGAGACGGAGACCCAGTACTTC

v_call: TRBV27
j_call: TRBJ2-7
clone_size: few
d_call: .
cdr3_aa: CASSPARVNLHEQYF
cdr3_nt: TGTGCCAGCAGCCCAGCACGGGTAAATCTCCACGAGCAGTACTTC

v_call: TRBV19
j_call: TRBJ1-1
clone_size: .
d_call: TRBD1
cdr3_aa: CASSIRQGIAEAFF
cdr3_nt: TGTGCCAGTAGTATCCGACAGGGAATTGCTGAAGCTTTCTTT

v_call: TRBV6-4
j_call: TRBJ2-2
clone_size: .
d_call: .
cdr3_aa: CASRRDGATGELFF
cdr3_nt: TGTGCCAGCAGGCGGGACGGGGCCACCGGGGAGCTGTTTTTT

v_call: TRBV2
j_call: TRBJ2-7
clone_size: .
d_call: .
cdr3_aa: CASSQERREFTYEQYF
cdr3_nt: TGTGCCAGCAGTCAAGAGCGGAGGGAGTTCACCTACGAGCAGTACTTC

v_call: TRBV6-5
j_call: TRBJ2-2
clone_size: .
d_call: .
cdr3_aa: CASSYGDSLNTGELFF
cdr3_nt: TGTGCCAGCAGTTACGGTGATAGCTTGAACACCGGGGAGCTGTTTTTT

v_call: TRBV6-5
j_call: TRBJ2-3
clone_size: .
d_call: .
cdr3_aa: CAGSYPKHGTQYF
cdr3_nt: TGTGCCGGCAGTTACCCGAAGCATGGTACGCAGTATTTT

v_call: TRBV7-3
j_call: TRBJ1-2
clone_size: .
d_call: .
cdr3_aa: CASSSAPEGGYTF
cdr3_nt: TGTGCCAGCAGCTCGGCCCCGGAGGGGGGCTACACCTTC

v_call: TRBV9
j_call: TRBJ2-7
clone_size: once
d_call: TRBD1
cdr3_aa: CASSAWAGTDPYEQYF
cdr3_nt: TGTGCCAGCAGCGCCTGGGCCGGGACAGATCCCTACGAGCAGTACTTC

v_call: TRBV6-1
j_call: TRBJ1-2
clone_size: .
d_call: TRBD1
cdr3_aa: CASSDEEGQGMWGYGYTF
cdr3_nt: TGTGCCAGCAGTGACGAGGAGGGACAGGGAATGTGGGGCTATGGCTACACCTTC

v_call: TRBV6-1
j_call: TRBJ2-2
clone_size: .
d_call: TRBD2
cdr3_aa: CASSGTSGRRSGELFF
cdr3_nt: TGTGCCAGCAGTGGGACTAGCGGGAGGAGATCCGGGGAGCTGTTTTTT

v_call: TRBV5-1
j_call: TRBJ2-2
clone_size: .
d_call: TRBD1
cdr3_aa: CASSLRDRGRTGELFF
cdr3_nt: TGCGCCAGCAGCCTCCGGGACAGGGGGCGCACCGGGGAGCTGTTTTTT

v_call: TRBV19
j_call: TRBJ2-4
clone_size: .
d_call: .
cdr3_aa: CASGPREVSKNIQYF
cdr3_nt: TGTGCCAGTGGACCCAGGGAGGTTTCGAAAAACATTCAGTACTTC